This T cell receptor beta chain was found in a study of T cells in Graves' hyperthyroidism and ophthalmopathy. Germline lookup yields CDR1 SGHVS and CDR2 FQNEAQ. The CDR3 has 14 residues. V lost 5 bases and J 1 base, leaving 10 bases between the germline ends. RNA transcripts gave rise to amplified TCR beta CDR3 regions. Primed by the HTBI set, a first-round RT-PCR was run on the TCR CDR3. TCRdb itself ran the multiplex PCR reads through MiXCR, one entry per CDR3 protein. The sample has a few hundred thousand distinct CDR3 sequences; approximately 15% are singletons. Sequenced sample: blood. The chain couples TRBV7-8 to TRBJ2-3; the D gene is possibly TRBD1 (7 bases). This receptor was identified in a woman aged 18-35 years with Graves' hyperthyroidism. CDR3 amino acids: CASSRGTGTDTQYF. The CDR3 bases are TGTGCCAGCAGCCGGGGGACAGGCACAGATACGCAGTATTTT.